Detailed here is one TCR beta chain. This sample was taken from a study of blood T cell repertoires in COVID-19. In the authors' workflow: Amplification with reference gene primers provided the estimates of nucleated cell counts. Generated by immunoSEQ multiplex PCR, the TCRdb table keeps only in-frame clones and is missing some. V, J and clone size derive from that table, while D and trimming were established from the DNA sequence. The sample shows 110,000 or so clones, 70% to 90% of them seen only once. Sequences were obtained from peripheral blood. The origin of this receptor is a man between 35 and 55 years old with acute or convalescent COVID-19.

The CDR3 coding sequence is TGTGCCAGCAGTGAAAGGGACAGTAGTAAGTTTTTT. It yields the protein CASSERDSSKFF. The rearrangement joins TRBV6-1 to TRBJ1-4; 7 bases line up with TRBD1. Germline values: CDR1 MNHNS, CDR2 SASEGT. CDR3 length: 12 residues. J lost 16 bases, V lost 2 bases, and 7 bases had no gene match.